Presented here are 24 T cell receptor beta chains from one specimen sequenced in a study of response to subunit inactivated influenza vaccine. TCRdb re-analysed the RT-PCR reads in MiXCR, keeping a single row per CDR3 protein. The top ten hold more than 10% of the sample, which has about 480,000 distinct CDR3 sequences, 9.5% to 13% seen once. The sample in question was PBMCs from blood, obtained roughly 6 weeks after vaccination. The receptors shown here come from a man aged 45-60 years who received an inactivated influenza vaccine.

This clonotype has a handful of counts. The rearrangement links TRBV28 to TRBJ1-5; D is unclear. Germline V lookup: CDR1 MDHEN, CDR2 SYDVKM. The CDR3 length is 14 residues. Between the trimmed V and J ends, which lost 3 bases and 2 bases, there was a span of 8 bases. Here the CDR3 reads CASSFGLGNQPQHF. DNA of the CDR3: TGTGCCAGCAGTTTTGGGTTAGGCAATCAGCCCCAGCATTTT.

The V call is TRBV20-1, the J call TRBJ2-4; D possibly corresponds to TRBD2 (6 bases). From germline, CDR1 is DFQATT and CDR2 SNEGSKA (reference sequence). CDR3 length: 15 amino acids. V shed 3 bases and J shed 2 bases, with 14 bases lying between them. The CDR3 nucleotides read TGCAGTGCTAGTGGCCTTGGCGGGACCAAAAACATTCAGTACTTC. This codes for CSASGLGGTKNIQYF.

This sequence joins TRBV11-1 and TRBJ2-5; the D gene is possibly TRBD1 (6 bases). This CDR3 region has 14 residues. V was trimmed by 3 bases and J by 2 bases, leaving 10 bases between them. Per the germline V gene, CDR1 is SGHAT and CDR2 is FQDESV (reference sequence). CDR3 residues: CASSFLRGQETQYF. For the CDR3, the DNA is TGTGCCAGCAGCTTTTTGAGGGGGCAAGAGACCCAGTACTTC. The whole variable domain, filled in from reference TRBV11-1 and TRBJ2-5, reads EAEVAQSPRYKITEKSQAVAFWCDPISGHATLYWYRQILGQGPELLVQFQDESVVDDSQLPKDRFSAERLKGVDSTLKIQPAELGDSAMYLCASSFLRGQETQYFGPGTRLLVL.

There are a few counts of this clonotype. The rearrangement uses TRBV20-1 and TRBJ1-5, with a possible D match to TRBD1 (5 bases). This CDR3 has 18 residues. Trimming took off 0 bases at V and 2 bases at J, with 20 bases between the two ends. CDR1 is DFQATT, CDR2 SNEGSKA, per germline (reference sequence). CDR3 loop: CSARDPGQGGDRNQPQHF. The CDR3 nucleotides are TGCAGTGCTAGAGACCCGGGGCAGGGCGGAGATCGCAATCAGCCCCAGCATTTT.

This rearrangement joins TRBV5-1 to TRBJ1-6; tentative D call: TRBD1 (5 bases). CDR1 and CDR2 (germline): SGHRS, YFSETQ. The CDR3 spans 13 residues. With 0 bases removed from V and 8 bases from J, the gap between germline ends came to 6 bases. The CDR3 bases are TGCGCCAGCAGCTTGGGAGGGGATTCACCCCTCCACTTT. Its protein is CASSLGGDSPLHF.

On this clonotype: This may stem from a read error, because a much larger clone lies one nucleotide away. The V gene is TRBV7-8, the J gene TRBJ2-1; TRBD2 is a possible D gene (6 bases). This CDR3 comprises 14 residues. Germline V CDR1 and CDR2: SGHVS, FQNEAQ. The CDR3 reads CASCLGWLAGEQFF. For the CDR3, the DNA is TGTGCCAGCTGCTTAGGTTGGCTGGCGGGGGAGCAGTTCTTC.

J is TRBJ2-5 and V is TRBV4-2; the match to TRBD2 covers 10 bases. Germline V gene sequence: CDR1 LGHNA, CDR2 YNFKEQ. With 3 bases clipped from V and 4 bases from J, the junction kept 8 bases outside the gene matches. The CDR3 is made up of 16 amino acids. Here the CDR3 DNA reads TGTGCCAGCAGCCAGGAAGCTAGCGGGGGACTAGAGACCCAGTACTTC. This gives the protein CASSQEASGGLETQYF.

This clonotype has a handful of counts. V gene TRBV7-3 combines with J gene TRBJ2-1; 15 positions match TRBD2. The CDR3 has 16 residues. Germline V gene lookup returns CDR1 SGHTA and CDR2 FQGTGA. J lost 4 bases, V lost 5 bases, and 3 bases had no gene match. CDR3 sequence (DNA): TGTGCCAGCAGCCTCGGGACTAGCGGGAGGTACAATGAGCAGTTCTTC. This gives the protein CASSLGTSGRYNEQFF.

The chain recombines TRBV6-5 with TRBJ2-7; 8 positions agree with TRBD1. V lost 1 base and J lost 5; bases outside the gene matches: 7. This CDR3 spans 15 amino acids. CDR1 is MNHEY, CDR2 SVGAGI, per germline. CDR3: CASSYYGGQGNEQYF. The CDR3 nucleotides are TGTGCCAGCAGTTACTATGGTGGACAGGGCAACGAGCAGTACTTC.

This clonotype was counted only a few times. CDR3 residues: CASSNSARREQFF. The CDR3 DNA sequence: TGTGCCAGCAGTAATAGCGCTCGGCGGGAGCAGTTCTTC. This sequence joins TRBV6-1 and TRBJ2-1; D is perhaps TRBD2 (5 bases). CDR1 is MNHNS and CDR2 is SASEGT in the germline V gene. Trimming took off 5 bases at V and 10 bases at J, with 15 bases between the two ends. This CDR3 region has 13 residues.

The rearrangement links TRBV24-1 to TRBJ2-1, with D possibly TRBD1 on 5 matching bases. The CDR3 runs 16 residues. Germline CDR1 KGHDR, CDR2 SFDVKD. The V gene lost 4 bases and the J gene lost 6 bases, with 18 bases spanning the gap. DNA of the CDR3: TGTGCCACCAGTGAGTTTACAGGATCGTCCCTCAATGAGCAGTTCTTC. It codes for CATSEFTGSSLNEQFF.

This clonotype has a count of ten or more. The rearrangement links TRBV29-1 to TRBJ2-7; the match to TRBD2 covers 7 bases. Trimming at V came to 5 bases and at J to 3 bases, leaving 1 base not matched to a gene. The CDR3 sequence is 11 residues long. Germline V lookup: CDR1 SQVTM, CDR2 ANQGSEA. CDR3: CSVRTSYEQYF. CDR3 bases: TGCAGCGTTCGGACTAGCTACGAGCAGTACTTC.

In its sample, this clonotype was seen many times. CDR3 region: CASSMGPQGGNTEAFF. CDR3 in DNA: TGCGCCAGCAGCATGGGACCACAGGGGGGGAACACTGAAGCTTTCTTT. The chain uses TRBV5-1 and TRBJ1-1, with 8 nucleotides matching TRBD1. This CDR3 comprises 16 residues. V lost 4 bases and J lost 1; bases outside the gene matches: 9. Germline V gene sequence: CDR1 SGHRS, CDR2 YFSETQ.

This clonotype was counted a few times. The V and J genes are TRBV7-2 and TRBJ2-3, with D maybe TRBD2 (6 bases). The CDR3 has 16 residues. Trimming cost V 5 bases and J 2 bases, with 17 bases left between them. Germline loops: CDR1 SGHTA, CDR2 FQGNSA. CDR3 in DNA: TGTGCCAGCAGCAGCACGGGGTGGGAGGACACAGATACGCAGTATTTT. Translation: CASSSTGWEDTDTQYF.

This clonotype has just a few counts. This chain connects TRBV20-1 to TRBJ1-6; possible D gene TRBD1, 6 bases. The CDR3 contains 17 residues. V lost 0 bases to trimming and J lost 2 bases, with 14 bases between them. The germline gives CDR1 DFQATT, CDR2 SNEGSKA (reference sequence). CDR3 protein: CSAREGQTGTYNSPLHF. The DNA for the CDR3 is TGCAGTGCTAGAGAGGGCCAAACAGGGACCTATAATTCACCCCTCCACTTT.

This clonotype was detected ten times or more. The chain employs TRBV18 and TRBJ2-1; 8 bases fit TRBD2. The germline V gene encodes CDR1 KGHSH and CDR2 LQKENI. The length of the CDR3 is 15 residues. The ends lost 10 bases at V and 3 bases at J; junction bases unmatched: 11. The CDR3 protein is CATKGSGTIYNEQFF. In DNA form, the CDR3 reads TGTGCCACCAAAGGTAGCGGGACTATCTACAATGAGCAGTTCTTC.

This chain uses TRBV20-1 with TRBJ2-7, with D uncertain. The ends were cut back, 6 bases at V and 2 bases at J, with 11 bases in the middle. This CDR3 has 12 amino acids. Germline CDR1 and CDR2: DFQATT and SNEGSKA (reference sequence). CDR3 protein: CSADSVAYEQYF. The DNA for the CDR3 is TGCAGTGCAGATTCGGTAGCCTACGAGCAGTACTTC.

This clonotype has more than one count but fewer than ten. The chain combines TRBV29-1 with TRBJ2-5; possible D gene TRBD2, 6 bases. This CDR3 comprises 15 residues. V gave up 6 bases and J gave up 2 bases, with 19 bases separating them. The germline CDR1 and CDR2 sequences are SQVTM and ANQGSEA. The CDR3 nucleotides are TGCAGCGTCAACGATGGGGCGGGGAGACAAGAGACCCAGTACTTC. Its protein is CSVNDGAGRQETQYF.

This clonotype was counted at least ten times. J is TRBJ1-1 and V is TRBV12-3 or TRBV12-4; D is possibly TRBD1 (6 bases). This CDR3 region has 14 residues. Trimming removed 6 bases from V and 1 base from J, with 12 bases in between. CDR3 residues: CASSQQGGNTEAFF. The DNA of the CDR3 is TGTGCCAGCAGCCAACAGGGAGGGAACACTGAAGCTTTCTTT.

This clonotype occurred a few times. The V call is TRBV12-3 or TRBV12-4, the J call TRBJ1-5; D is uncertain. This CDR3 has 14 amino acids. V was cut by 6 bases and J by 1 base, with 10 bases left in between. CDR3 bases: TGTGCCAGCAGCCCAGCCATAAGCAATCAGCCCCAGCATTTT. This gives the protein CASSPAISNQPQHF.

This clonotype showed up many times. The V gene is TRBV12-3 or TRBV12-4, the J gene TRBJ2-2; the D call may be TRBD1 or TRBD2 (5 bases each). V dropped 8 bases and J dropped 3 bases, with 7 bases sitting between them. The CDR3 is 12 residues long. CDR3 nucleotide sequence: TGTGCCAGCGGGACGGACACCGGGGAGCTGTTTTTT. Protein sequence: CASGTDTGELFF.

The chain has TRBV7-2 and TRBJ2-7; the D gene is possibly TRBD2 (7 bases). Germline CDR1 reads SGHTA; CDR2 reads FQGNSA. The CDR3 is made up of 13 amino acids. Trimming took 3 bases from V and 6 from J, leaving 12 bases between them. This CDR3 is CASSFEGGAEQYF. For the CDR3, the DNA is TGTGCCAGCAGCTTTGAGGGGGGGGCCGAGCAGTACTTC.

The chain has TRBV12-3 or TRBV12-4 and TRBJ1-3; 7 bases are shared with TRBD1. The trim removed 6 bases at V and 0 bases at J, leaving 2 bases unmatched. The CDR3 consists of 14 residues. The DNA for the CDR3 is TGTGCCAGCAGAGGGACAGCCTCTGGAAACACCATATATTTT. Amino acid sequence: CASRGTASGNTIYF.

This clonotype was found many times. V and J are TRBV5-6 and TRBJ1-6, with D perhaps TRBD1 (6 bases). The V end lost 2 bases, the J end lost 9 bases, and 15 bases lay between the germline ends. Per germline, CDR1 SGHDT and CDR2 YYEEEE. The CDR3 totals 15 residues. CDR3 DNA: TGTGCCAGCAGCTTCGAACAGGGCATAATTTCACCCCTCCACTTT. This encodes CASSFEQGIISPLHF.